The T cell receptor beta chain described here comes from a study of regulatory T cells in long-lasting Graves disease. Study-wide results and caveats: The persistent group shared about 2,600 public clonotypes, more than the 850 to 1,000 shared by new patients. TRBV28, TRBJ1-2 and TRBJ2-5 emerged as the favored segments in persistent disease.

Arm-PCR with iRepertoire HTBI primers amplified the CDR3 regions for these TCR beta libraries. Original data processing: Identification across samples found about 61 TRBV and 15 or so TRBJ segments. TCRdb recomputed calls from the multiplex PCR reads with MiXCR, one row per CDR3 protein. The V and J calls shown here were made by TCRdb, not taken from the authors' results. The table has more than 350,000 distinct CDR3 sequences, under 25% seen once. In the case of this clonotype: Its target is not known.

This CDR3 has 14 residues. Germline values: CDR1 MDHEN, CDR2 SYDVKM. V was cut by 5 bases and J by 4 bases, with 14 bases left in between. The time point here: persistent/refractory GD, antithyroid drugs over 5 years with positive TRAb. RNA from PBMCs was the source of the TCR library. The diagnosis of Graves' disease used American Thyroid Association guidelines. The sequence derives from a female donor with Graves disease. J is TRBJ1-2 and V is TRBV28; possible D gene TRBD1, 5 bases. The sample was peripheral blood mononuclear cells (PBMCs), taken when the disease was refractory, from a patient treated with antithyroid drugs. Here the CDR3 DNA reads TGTGCCAGCAGTCCCCCCGGGGCAGGCTATGGCTACACCTTC. This encodes CASSPPGAGYGYTF.